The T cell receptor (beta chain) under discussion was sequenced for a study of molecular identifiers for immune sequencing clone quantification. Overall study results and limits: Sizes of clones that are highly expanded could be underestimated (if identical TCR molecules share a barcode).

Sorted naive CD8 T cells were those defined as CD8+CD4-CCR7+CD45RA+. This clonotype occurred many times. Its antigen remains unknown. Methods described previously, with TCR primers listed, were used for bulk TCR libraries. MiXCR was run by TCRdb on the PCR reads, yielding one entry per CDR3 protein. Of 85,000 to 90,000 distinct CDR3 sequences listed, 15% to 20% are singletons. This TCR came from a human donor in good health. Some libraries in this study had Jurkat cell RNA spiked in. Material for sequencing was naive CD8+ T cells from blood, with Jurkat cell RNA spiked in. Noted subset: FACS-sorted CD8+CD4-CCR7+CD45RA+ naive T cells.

The CDR3 spells CASSYPNLETQYF. The CDR3 region has the DNA TGTGCCAGCAGCTACCCAAACCTGGAGACCCAGTACTTC. The chain couples TRBV5-4 to TRBJ2-5; D remains unclear. Trimming pared 3 bases from V and 5 bases from J, leaving 11 bases between. The CDR3 runs to 13 residues. Germline CDR1 is SGHNT and CDR2 is YYREEE (reference sequence).